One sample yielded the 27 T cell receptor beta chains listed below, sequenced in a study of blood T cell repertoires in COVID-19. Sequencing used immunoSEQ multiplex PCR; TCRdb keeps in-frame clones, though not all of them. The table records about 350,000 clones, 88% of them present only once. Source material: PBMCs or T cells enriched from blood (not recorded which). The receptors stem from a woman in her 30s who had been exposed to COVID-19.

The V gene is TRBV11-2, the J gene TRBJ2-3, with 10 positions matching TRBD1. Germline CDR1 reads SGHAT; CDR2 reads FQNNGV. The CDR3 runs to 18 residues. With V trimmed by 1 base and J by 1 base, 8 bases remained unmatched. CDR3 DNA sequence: TGTGCCAGCAGCTTAGGAGCTACCGGGACAGGGGGCACAGATACGCAGTATTTT. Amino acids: CASSLGATGTGGTDTQYF.

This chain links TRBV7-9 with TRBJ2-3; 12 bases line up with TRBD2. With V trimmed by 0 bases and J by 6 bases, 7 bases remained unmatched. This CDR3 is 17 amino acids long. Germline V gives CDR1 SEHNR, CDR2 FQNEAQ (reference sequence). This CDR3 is CASSLAQASGRGDTQYF. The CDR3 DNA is TGTGCCAGCAGCTTAGCGCAGGCTAGCGGGAGGGGTGATACGCAGTATTTT.

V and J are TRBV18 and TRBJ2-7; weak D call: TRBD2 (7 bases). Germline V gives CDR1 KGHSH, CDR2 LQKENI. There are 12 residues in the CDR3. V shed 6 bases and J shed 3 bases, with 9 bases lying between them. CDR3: CASSRGRYEQYF. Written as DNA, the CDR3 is TGTGCCAGCTCGCGGGGGCGCTACGAGCAGTACTTC.

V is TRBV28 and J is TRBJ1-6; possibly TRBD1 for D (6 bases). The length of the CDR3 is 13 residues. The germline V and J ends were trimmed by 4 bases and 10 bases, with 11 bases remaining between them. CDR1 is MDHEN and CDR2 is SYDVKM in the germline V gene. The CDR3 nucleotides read TGTGCCAGCAGTTCACACAGGGACTCACCCCTCCACTTT. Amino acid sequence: CASSSHRDSPLHF.

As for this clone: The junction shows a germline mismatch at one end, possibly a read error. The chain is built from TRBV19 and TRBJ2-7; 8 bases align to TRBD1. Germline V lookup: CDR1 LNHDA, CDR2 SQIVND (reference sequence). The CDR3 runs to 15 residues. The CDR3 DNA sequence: TGTGCCAGTAGTTTCCGGGACAGGCGCTCCCACGAGCAGTACTTC. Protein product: CASSFRDRRSHEQYF.

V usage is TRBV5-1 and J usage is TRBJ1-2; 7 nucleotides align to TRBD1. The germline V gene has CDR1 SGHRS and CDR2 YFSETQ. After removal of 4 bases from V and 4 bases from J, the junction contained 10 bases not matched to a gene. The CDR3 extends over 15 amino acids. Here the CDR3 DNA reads TGCGCCAGCAGCCTATACCGGGACAGCATCTATGGCTACACCTTC. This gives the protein CASSLYRDSIYGYTF. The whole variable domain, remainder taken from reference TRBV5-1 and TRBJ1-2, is KAGVTQTPRYLIKTRGQQVTLSCSPISGHRSVSWYQQTPGQGLQFLFEYFSETQRNKGNFPGRFSGRQFSNSRSEMNVSTLELGDSALYLCASSLYRDSIYGYTFGSGTRLTVV.

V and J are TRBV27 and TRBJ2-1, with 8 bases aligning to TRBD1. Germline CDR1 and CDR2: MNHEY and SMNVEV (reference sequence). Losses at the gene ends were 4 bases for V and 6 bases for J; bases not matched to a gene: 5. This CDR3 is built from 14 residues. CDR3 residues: CASSSLTGGNEQFF. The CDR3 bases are TGTGCCAGCAGTTCCCTCACAGGGGGCAATGAGCAGTTCTTC.

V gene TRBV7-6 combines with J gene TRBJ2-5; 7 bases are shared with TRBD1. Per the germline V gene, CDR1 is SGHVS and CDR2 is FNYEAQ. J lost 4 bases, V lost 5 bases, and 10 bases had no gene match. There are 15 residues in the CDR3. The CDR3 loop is CASSPYRDSIETQYF. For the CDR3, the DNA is TGTGCCAGCAGCCCTTACCGGGACAGTATAGAGACCCAGTACTTC.

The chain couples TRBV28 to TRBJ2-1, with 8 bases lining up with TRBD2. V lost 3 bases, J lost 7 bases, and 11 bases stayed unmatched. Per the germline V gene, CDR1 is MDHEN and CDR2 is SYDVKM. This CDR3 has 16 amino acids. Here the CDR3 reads CASSFPPGGKVNEQFF. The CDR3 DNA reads TGTGCCAGCAGTTTCCCGCCGGGAGGGAAAGTGAATGAGCAGTTCTTC.

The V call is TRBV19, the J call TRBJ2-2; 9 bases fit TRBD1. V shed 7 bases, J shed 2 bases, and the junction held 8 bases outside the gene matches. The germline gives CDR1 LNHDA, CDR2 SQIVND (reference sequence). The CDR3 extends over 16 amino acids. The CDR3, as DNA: TGTGCCAGTATGAGCGGGACAGGGAAAAACACCGGGGAGCTGTTTTTT. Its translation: CASMSGTGKNTGELFF.

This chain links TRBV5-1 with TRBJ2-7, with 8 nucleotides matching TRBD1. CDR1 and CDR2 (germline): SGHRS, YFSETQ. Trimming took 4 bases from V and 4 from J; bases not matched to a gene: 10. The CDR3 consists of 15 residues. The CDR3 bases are TGCGCCAGCAGCGTGCAGGGGGCTGGAGGGTACGAGCAGTACTTC. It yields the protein CASSVQGAGGYEQYF.

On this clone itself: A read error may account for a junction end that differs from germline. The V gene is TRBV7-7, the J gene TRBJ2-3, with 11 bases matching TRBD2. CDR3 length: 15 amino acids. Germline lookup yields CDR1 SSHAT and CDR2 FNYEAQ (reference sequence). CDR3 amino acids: CASSLAGGSTDTQYF. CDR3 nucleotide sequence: TGTGCTAGCAGTCTAGCGGGAGGTAGCACAGATACGCAGTATTTT.

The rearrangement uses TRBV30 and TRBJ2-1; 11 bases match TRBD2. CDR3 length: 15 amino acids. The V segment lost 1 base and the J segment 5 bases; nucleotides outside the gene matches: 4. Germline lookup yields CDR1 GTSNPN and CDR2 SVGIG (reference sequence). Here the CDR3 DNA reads TGTGCCTGGAGTGGGGGACTAGCGGCAAACAATGAGCAGTTCTTC. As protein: CAWSGGLAANNEQFF.

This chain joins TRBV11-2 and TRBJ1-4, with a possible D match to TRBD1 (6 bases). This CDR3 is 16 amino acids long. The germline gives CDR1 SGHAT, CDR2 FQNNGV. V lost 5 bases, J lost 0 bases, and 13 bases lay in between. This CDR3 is CASSHFQGTTNEKLFF. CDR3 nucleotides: TGTGCCAGCAGCCACTTCCAGGGGACAACTAATGAAAAACTGTTTTTT. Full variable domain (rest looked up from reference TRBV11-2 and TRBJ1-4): EAGVAQSPRYKIIEKRQSVAFWCNPISGHATLYWYQQILGQGPKLLIQFQNNGVVDDSQLPKDRFSAERLKGVDSTLKIQPAKLEDSAVYLCASSHFQGTTNEKLFFGSGTQLSVL.

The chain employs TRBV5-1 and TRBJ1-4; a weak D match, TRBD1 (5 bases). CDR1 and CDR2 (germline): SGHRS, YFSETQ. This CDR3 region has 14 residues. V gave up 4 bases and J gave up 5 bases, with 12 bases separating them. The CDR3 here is CASSPRAANEKLFF. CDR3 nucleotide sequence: TGCGCCAGCAGCCCCAGGGCGGCGAATGAAAAACTGTTTTTT.

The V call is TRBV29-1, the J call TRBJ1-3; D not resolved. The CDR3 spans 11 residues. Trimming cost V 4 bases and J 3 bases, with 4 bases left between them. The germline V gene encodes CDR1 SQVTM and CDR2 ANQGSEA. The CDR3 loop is CSVAIGNTIYF. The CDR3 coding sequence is TGCAGCGTTGCCATTGGAAACACCATATATTTT.

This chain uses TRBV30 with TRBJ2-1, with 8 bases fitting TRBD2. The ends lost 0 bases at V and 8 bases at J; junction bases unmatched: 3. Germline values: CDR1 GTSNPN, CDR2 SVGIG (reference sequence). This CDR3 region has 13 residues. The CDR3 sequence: CAWSVRGGHEQFF. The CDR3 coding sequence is TGTGCCTGGAGTGTACGGGGGGGACATGAGCAGTTCTTC.

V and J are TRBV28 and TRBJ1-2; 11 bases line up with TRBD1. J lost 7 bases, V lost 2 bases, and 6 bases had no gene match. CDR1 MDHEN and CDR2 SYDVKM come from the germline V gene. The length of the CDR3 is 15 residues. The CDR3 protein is CASSLGGTGGFGYTF. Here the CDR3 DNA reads TGTGCCAGCAGTTTAGGGGGGACAGGGGGTTTTGGCTACACCTTC.

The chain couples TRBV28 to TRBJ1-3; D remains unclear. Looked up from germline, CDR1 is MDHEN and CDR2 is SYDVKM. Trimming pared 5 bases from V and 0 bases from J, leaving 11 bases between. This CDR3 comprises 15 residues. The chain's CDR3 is CASSHSTGSGNTIYF. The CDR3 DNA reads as TGTGCCAGCAGTCACTCGACGGGCTCTGGAAACACCATATATTTT. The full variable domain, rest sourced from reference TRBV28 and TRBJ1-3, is DVKVTQSSRYLVKRTGEKVFLECVQDMDHENMFWYRQDPGLGLRLIYFSYDVKMKEKGDIPEGYSVSREKKERFSLILESASTNQTSMYLCASSHSTGSGNTIYFGEGSWLTVV.

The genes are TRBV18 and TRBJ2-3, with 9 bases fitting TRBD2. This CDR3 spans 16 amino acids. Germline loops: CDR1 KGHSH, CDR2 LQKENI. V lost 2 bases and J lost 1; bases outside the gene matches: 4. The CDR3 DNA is TGTGCCAGCTCACCAGCGGGCGGGAGGGGCACAGATACGCAGTATTTT. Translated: CASSPAGGRGTDTQYF.

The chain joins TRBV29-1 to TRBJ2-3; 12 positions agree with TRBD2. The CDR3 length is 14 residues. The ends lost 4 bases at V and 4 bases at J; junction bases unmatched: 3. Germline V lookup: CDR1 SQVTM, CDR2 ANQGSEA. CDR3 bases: TGCAGCGTTGGACTAGCGGGAGTCCCAGATACGCAGTATTTT. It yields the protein CSVGLAGVPDTQYF.

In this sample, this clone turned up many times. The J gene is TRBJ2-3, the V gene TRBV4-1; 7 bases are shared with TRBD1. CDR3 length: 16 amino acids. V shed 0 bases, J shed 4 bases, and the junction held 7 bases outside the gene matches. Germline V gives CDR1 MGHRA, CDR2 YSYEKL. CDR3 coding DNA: TGCGCCAGCAGCCAAGATCGGGCAGGGGGTCCAGATACGCAGTATTTT. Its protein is CASSQDRAGGPDTQYF.

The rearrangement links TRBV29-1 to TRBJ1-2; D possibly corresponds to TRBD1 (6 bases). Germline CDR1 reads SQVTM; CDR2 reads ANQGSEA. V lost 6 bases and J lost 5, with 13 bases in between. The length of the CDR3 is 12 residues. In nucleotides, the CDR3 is TGCAGCGTCAACAGGGTTCGTTATGGCTACACCTTC. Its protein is CSVNRVRYGYTF.

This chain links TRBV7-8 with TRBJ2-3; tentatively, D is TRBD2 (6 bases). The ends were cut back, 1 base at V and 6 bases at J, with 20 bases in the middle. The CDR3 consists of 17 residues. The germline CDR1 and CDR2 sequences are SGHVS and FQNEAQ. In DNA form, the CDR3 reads TGTGCCAGCAGCTTAGGGTTCTCGGGGGATATTGGTGATACGCAGTATTTT. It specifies CASSLGFSGDIGDTQYF.

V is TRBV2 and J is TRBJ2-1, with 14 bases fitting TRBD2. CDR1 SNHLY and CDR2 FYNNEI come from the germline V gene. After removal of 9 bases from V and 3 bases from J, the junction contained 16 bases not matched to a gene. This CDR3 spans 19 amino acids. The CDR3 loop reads CASRNKGLAGGNYYNEQFF. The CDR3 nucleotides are TGTGCCAGTCGTAACAAAGGACTAGCGGGAGGTAACTACTACAATGAGCAGTTCTTC.

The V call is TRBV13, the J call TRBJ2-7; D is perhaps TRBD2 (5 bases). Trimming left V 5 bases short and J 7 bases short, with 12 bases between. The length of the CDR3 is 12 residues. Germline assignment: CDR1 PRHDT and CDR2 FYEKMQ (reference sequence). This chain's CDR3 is CASSRGSGEQYF. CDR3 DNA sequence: TGTGCCAGCAGCCGCGGCTCGGGAGAGCAGTACTTC.

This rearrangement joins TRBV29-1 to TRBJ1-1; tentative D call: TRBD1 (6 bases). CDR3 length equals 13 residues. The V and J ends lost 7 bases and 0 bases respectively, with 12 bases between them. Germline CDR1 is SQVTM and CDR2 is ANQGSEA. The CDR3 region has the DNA TGCAGCGGCAGGGGCCGGATGAACACTGAAGCTTTCTTT. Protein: CSGRGRMNTEAFF.